This TCR beta chain was recorded in a study of blood T cell repertoires in COVID-19. Overall study: Acute-phase and convalescent COVID-19 samples originated in the United States, Italy and Spain. PBMCs, B-cell-depleted T cells, or T cells provided the cDNA or gDNA that made up the material.

CDR1 LGHNA and CDR2 YNFKEQ come from the germline V gene. The ends lost 4 bases at V and 5 bases at J; junction bases unmatched: 8. The length of the CDR3 is 16 residues. In the source study's methods: The authors estimated nucleated cell counts from reference gene primer amplification. Sequenced by immunoSEQ multiplex PCR; TCRdb stores in-frame clones only, minus some. That table gives V, J and clone size, and the DNA gave D and trimming. The sample consists of 90,000 to 100,000 clones, 70% to 85% of them appearing once. The material sequenced was peripheral blood. The receptor's source is an older woman in a cohort sampled during active or convalescent COVID-19. The chain recombines TRBV4-2 with TRBJ2-5; 12 bases are a match to TRBD2. The CDR3 spells CASSPRTSGAGETQYF. CDR3 DNA: TGTGCCAGCAGCCCCCGGACTAGCGGGGCGGGTGAGACCCAGTACTTC.